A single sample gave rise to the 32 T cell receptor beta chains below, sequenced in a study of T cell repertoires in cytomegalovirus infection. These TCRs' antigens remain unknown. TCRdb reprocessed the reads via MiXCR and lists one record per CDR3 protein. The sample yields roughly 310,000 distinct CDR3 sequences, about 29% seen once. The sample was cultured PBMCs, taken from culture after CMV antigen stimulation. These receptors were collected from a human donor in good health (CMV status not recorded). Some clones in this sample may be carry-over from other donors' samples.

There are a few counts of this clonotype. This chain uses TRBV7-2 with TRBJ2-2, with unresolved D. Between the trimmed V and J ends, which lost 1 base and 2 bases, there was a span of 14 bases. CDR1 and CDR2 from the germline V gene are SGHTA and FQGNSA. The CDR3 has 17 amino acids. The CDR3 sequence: CASSLVGSGRNTGELFF. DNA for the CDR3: TGTGCCAGCAGCTTAGTCGGGTCCGGGCGTAACACCGGGGAGCTGTTTTTT.

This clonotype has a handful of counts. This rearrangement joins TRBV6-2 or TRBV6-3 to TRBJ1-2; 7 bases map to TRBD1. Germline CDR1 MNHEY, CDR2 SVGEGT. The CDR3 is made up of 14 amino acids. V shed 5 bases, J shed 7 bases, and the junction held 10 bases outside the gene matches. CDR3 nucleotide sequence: TGTGCCAGCAGTCCCGCCGGGACAGCGGGTGGCTACACCTTC. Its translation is CASSPAGTAGGYTF.

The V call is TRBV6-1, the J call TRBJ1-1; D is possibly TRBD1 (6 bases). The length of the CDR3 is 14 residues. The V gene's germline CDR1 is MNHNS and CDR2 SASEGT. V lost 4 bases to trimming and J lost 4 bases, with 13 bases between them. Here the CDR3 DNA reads TGTGCCAGCAGTGGGACAGTGGGAATCACTGAAGCTTTCTTT. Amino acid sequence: CASSGTVGITEAFF.

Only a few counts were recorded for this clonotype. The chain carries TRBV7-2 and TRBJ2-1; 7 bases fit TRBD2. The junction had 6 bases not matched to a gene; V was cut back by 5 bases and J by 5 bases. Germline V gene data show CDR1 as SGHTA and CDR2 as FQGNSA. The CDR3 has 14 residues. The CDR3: CASSLLGLNNEQFF. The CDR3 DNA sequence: TGTGCCAGCAGCCTATTGGGACTAAACAATGAGCAGTTCTTC.

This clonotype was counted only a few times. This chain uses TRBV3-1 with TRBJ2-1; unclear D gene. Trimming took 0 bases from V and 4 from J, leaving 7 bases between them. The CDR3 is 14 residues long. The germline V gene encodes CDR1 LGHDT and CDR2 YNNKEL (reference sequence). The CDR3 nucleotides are TGTGCCAGCAGCCAAGAACCGCTATACAATGAGCAGTTCTTC. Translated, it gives CASSQEPLYNEQFF.

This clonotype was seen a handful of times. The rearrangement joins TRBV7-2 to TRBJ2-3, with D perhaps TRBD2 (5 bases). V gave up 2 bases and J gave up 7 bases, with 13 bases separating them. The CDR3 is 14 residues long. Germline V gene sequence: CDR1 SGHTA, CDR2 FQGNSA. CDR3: CASSLNWRVYTQYF. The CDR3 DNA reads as TGTGCCAGCAGCTTAAATTGGCGGGTATATACGCAGTATTTT.

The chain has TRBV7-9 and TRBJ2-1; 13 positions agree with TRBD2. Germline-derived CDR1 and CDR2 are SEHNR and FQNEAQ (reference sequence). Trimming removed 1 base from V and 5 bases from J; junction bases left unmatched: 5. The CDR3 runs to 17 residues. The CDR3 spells CASSLGSGLAGDNEQFF. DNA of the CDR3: TGTGCCAGCAGCTTAGGATCAGGACTAGCGGGAGACAATGAGCAGTTCTTC. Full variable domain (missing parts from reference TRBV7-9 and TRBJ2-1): DTGVSQNPRHKITKRGQNVTFRCDPISEHNRLYWYRQTLGQGPEFLTYFQNEAQLEKSRLLSDRFSAERPKGSFSTLEIQRTEQGDSAMYLCASSLGSGLAGDNEQFFGPGTRLTVL.

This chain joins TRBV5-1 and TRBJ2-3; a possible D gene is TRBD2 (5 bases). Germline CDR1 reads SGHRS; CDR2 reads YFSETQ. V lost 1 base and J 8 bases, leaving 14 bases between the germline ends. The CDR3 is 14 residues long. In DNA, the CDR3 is TGCGCCAGCAGCTTGAACCGTCGCGAGGGTACGCAGTATTTT. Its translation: CASSLNRREGTQYF.

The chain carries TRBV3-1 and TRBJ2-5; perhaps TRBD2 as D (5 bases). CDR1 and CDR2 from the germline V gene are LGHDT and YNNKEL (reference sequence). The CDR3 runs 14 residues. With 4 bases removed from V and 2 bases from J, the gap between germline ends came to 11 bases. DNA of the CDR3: TGTGCCAGCAGCCGAAGCGGTCCTCAAGAGACCCAGTACTTC. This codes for CASSRSGPQETQYF.

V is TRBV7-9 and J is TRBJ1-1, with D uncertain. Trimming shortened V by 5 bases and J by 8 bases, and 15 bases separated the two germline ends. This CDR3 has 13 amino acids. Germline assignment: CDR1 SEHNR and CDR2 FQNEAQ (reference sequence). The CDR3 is CASSPSWEGEAFF. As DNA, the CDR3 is TGTGCCAGCAGCCCTAGTTGGGAAGGGGAAGCTTTCTTT.

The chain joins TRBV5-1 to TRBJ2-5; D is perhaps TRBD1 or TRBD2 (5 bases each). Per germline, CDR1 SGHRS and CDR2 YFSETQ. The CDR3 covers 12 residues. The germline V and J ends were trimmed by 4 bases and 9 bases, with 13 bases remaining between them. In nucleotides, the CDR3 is TGCGCCAGCAGCCAGGACGTGGGGGCCCAGTACTTC. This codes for CASSQDVGAQYF.

For the CDR3, the DNA is TGTGCCAGCAGTTTATCGTTGGAGGCAAACACTGAAGCTTTCTTT. Residues: CASSLSLEANTEAFF. V and J are TRBV12-3 or TRBV12-4 and TRBJ1-1; no clear D. The CDR3 contains 15 residues. V gave up 2 bases and J gave up 2 bases, with 12 bases separating them.

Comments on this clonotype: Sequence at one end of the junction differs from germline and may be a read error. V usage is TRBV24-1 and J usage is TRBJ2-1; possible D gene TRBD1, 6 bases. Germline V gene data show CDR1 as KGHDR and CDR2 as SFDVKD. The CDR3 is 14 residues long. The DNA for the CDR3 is TGTGCCACCAGTGATTTGGGGGACACCAATAAGCAGTTCTTC. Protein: CATSDLGDTNKQFF.

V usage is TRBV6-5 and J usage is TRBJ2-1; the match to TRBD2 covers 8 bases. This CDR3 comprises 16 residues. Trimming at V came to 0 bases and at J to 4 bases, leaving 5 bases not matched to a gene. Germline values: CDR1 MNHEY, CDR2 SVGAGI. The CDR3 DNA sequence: TGTGCCAGCAGTTACTCCCGGGAGGGCCTGTACAATGAGCAGTTCTTC. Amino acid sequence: CASSYSREGLYNEQFF.

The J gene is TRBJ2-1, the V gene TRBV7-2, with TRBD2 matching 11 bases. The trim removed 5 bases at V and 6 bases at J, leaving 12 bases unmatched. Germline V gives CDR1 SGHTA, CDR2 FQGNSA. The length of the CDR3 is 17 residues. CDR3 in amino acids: CASSNQALAGGSNEQFF. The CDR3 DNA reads TGTGCCAGCAGCAACCAGGCCCTAGCGGGGGGATCCAATGAGCAGTTCTTC.

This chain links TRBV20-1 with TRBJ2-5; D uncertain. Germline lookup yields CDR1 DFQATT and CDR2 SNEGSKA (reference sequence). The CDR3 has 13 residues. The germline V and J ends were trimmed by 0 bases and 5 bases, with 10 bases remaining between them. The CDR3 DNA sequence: TGCAGTGCTAGAGATACGGTTGAGGAGACCCAGTACTTC. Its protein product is CSARDTVEETQYF.

CDR3 DNA sequence: TGTGCCATCAGTTACAGGGCCCAAGAGACCCAGTACTTC. As protein: CAISYRAQETQYF. The J gene is TRBJ2-5, the V gene TRBV10-3; D perhaps matches TRBD1 (6 bases). Trimming removed 5 bases at V and 1 base at J, with 8 bases between. There are 13 residues in the CDR3. Germline lookup yields CDR1 ENHRY and CDR2 SYGVKD.

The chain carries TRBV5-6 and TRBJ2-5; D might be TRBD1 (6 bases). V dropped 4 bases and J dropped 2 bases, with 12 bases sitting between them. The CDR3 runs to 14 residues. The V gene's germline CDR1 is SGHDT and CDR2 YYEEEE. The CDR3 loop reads CASSLQGLQETQYF. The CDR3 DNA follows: TGTGCCAGCAGCCTACAGGGTCTACAAGAGACCCAGTACTTC.

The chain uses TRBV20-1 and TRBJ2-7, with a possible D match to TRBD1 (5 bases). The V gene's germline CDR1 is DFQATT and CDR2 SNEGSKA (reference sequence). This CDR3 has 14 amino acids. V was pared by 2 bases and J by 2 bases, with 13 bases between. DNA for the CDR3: TGCAGTGCTAGATACCAGGGCGCTACCTACGAGCAGTACTTC. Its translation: CSARYQGATYEQYF.

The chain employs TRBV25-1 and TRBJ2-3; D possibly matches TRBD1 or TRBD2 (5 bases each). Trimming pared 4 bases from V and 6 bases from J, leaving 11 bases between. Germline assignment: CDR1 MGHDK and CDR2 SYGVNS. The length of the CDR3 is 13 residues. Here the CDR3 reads CASSVSGSDTQYF. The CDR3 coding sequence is TGTGCCAGCAGTGTGTCAGGGAGTGATACGCAGTATTTT. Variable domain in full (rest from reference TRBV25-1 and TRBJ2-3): EADIYQTPRYLVIGTGKKITLECSQTMGHDKMYWYQQDPGMELHLIHYSYGVNSTEKGDLSSESTVSRIRTEHFPLTLESARPSHTSQYLCASSVSGSDTQYFGPGTRLTVL.

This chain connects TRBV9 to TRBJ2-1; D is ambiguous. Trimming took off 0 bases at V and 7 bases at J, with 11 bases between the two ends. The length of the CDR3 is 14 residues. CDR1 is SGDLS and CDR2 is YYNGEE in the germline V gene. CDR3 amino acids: CASSVATGLNEQFF. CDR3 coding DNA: TGTGCCAGCAGCGTAGCTACCGGGCTTAATGAGCAGTTCTTC.

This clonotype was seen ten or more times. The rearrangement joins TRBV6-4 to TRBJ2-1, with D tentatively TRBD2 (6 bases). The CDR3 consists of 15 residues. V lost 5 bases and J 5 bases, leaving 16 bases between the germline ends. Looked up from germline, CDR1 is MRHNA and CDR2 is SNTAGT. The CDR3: CASSYNSGSNNEQFF. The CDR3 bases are TGTGCCAGCAGTTACAACTCCGGGAGCAACAATGAGCAGTTCTTC.

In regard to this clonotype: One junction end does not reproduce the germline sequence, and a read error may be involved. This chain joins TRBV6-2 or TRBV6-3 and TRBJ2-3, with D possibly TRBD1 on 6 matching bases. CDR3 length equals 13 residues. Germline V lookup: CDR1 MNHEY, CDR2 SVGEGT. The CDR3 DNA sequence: TGTGCCAGCATTTACAGGGGCACAGATACGCAGTATTTT. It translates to CASIYRGTDTQYF.

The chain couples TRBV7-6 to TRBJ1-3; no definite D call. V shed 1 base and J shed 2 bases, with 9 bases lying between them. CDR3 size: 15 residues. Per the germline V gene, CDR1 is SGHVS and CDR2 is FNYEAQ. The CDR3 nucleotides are TGTGCCAGCAGCTTAGTATTGGGGACTGGAAACACCATATATTTT. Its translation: CASSLVLGTGNTIYF.

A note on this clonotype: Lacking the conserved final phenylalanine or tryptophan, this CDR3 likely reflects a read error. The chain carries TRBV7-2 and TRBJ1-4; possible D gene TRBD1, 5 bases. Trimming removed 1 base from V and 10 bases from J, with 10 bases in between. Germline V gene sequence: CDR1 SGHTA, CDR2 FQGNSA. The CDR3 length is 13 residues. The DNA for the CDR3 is TGTGCCAGCAGCTTAGAAGGTGGGGGAAAACTGTTTTCT. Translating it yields CASSLEGGGKLFS.

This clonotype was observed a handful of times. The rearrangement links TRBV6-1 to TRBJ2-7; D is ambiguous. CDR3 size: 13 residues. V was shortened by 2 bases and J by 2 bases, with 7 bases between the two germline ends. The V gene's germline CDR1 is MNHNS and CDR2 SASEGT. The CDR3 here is CASSELLPYEQYF. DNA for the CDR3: TGTGCCAGCAGTGAATTACTTCCCTACGAGCAGTACTTC.

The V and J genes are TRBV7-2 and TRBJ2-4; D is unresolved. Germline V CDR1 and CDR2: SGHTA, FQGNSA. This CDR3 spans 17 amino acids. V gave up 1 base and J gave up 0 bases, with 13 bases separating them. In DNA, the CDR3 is TGTGCCAGCAGCTTAGGTTGGGCGGTTGGAGCCAAAAACATTCAGTACTTC. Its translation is CASSLGWAVGAKNIQYF.

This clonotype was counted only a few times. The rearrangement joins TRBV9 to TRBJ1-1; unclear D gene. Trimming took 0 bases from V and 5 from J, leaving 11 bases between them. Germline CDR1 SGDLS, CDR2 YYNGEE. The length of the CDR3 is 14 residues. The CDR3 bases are TGTGCCAGCAGCGTAGGTGGCAGCTCTACTGAAGCTTTCTTT. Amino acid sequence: CASSVGGSSTEAFF.

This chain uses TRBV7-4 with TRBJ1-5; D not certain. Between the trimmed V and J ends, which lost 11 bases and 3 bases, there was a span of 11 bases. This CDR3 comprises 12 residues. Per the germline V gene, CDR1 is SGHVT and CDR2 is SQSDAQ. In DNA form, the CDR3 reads TGTGCCTCAGCGGACGACAATCAGCCCCAGCATTTT. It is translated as CASADDNQPQHF.

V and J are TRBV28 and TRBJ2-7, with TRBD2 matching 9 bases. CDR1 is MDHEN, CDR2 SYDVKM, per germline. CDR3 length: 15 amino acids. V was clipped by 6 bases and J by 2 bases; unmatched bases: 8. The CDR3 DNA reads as TGTGCCAGCAGCAGGACTAGCGCCAGACCCTACGAGCAGTACTTC. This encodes CASSRTSARPYEQYF.

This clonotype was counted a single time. CDR3 DNA: TGTGCCAGCAGTTACTCGTCAAGTACATGGGCAACGGAGACCCAGTACTTC. It encodes CASSYSSSTWATETQYF. This sequence joins TRBV6-5 and TRBJ2-5; D is unclear. Trimming stripped 0 bases from V and 5 bases from J, with 19 bases between. Germline lookup yields CDR1 MNHEY and CDR2 SVGAGI. The CDR3 length is 17 residues.

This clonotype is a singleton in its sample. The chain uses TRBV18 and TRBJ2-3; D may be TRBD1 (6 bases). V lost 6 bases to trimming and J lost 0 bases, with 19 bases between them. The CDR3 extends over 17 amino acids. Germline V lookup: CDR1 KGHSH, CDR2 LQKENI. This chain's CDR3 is CASSSRTAPQSTDTQYF. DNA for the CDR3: TGTGCCAGCTCCTCCAGGACAGCTCCTCAGAGCACAGATACGCAGTATTTT.